Below, one T cell receptor (beta chain) is given with its context. Cohorts were assigned according to the clinical history that participants reported. These data originate in a study of blood T cell repertoires in COVID-19. In the source study's methods: Amplification from reference gene primers served as the basis for estimated nucleated cell counts. Some clones are missing from TCRdb's copy, which holds only in-frame ones; the method was immunoSEQ multiplex PCR. V, J and clone size derive from that table, while D and trimming were established from the DNA sequence. The sample has hundreds of thousands of clones, 90% seen once. Sequences were obtained from PBMCs or T cells enriched from blood (not recorded which). The origin of this receptor is a young woman with acute COVID-19.

The CDR3 coding sequence is TGTGCCAGCATCACAACTAGCGGGAGTTTCAATGAGCAGTTCTTC. Its protein is CASITTSGSFNEQFF. The gene calls are TRBV11-2 and TRBJ2-1; 11 nucleotides line up with TRBD2. CDR3 length: 15 residues. The V segment lost 7 bases and the J segment 6 bases; nucleotides outside the gene matches: 8. Germline loops: CDR1 SGHAT, CDR2 FQNNGV.